The 12 T cell receptor beta chains presented below share a single source sample, sequenced in a study of cytomegalovirus exposure and HLA in healthy donors. Amplification used 60 Vbeta primers and 13 Jbeta primers. Produced via immunoSEQ multiplex PCR; TCRdb's table is partial and in-frame only. The data contain around 150,000 clones, 70% to 90% of them seen just once; the ten biggest clones take up 9.3%. Sequenced sample: PBMCs. Every receptor here comes from a young man in good health and CMV-seropositive.

The count of this clone is one. The chain uses TRBV6-5 and TRBJ1-2; the D gene is possibly TRBD1 (5 bases). Germline V lookup: CDR1 MNHEY, CDR2 SVGAGI. The CDR3 totals 14 residues. The V gene lost 2 bases and the J gene lost 2 bases, with 9 bases spanning the gap. The CDR3 loop is CASSYRQLNYGYTF. CDR3 coding DNA: TGTGCCAGCAGTTACCGACAGCTAAACTATGGCTACACCTTC.

The chain joins TRBV7-9 to TRBJ2-5; D unclear. The CDR3 consists of 13 residues. Between the trimmed V and J ends, which lost 5 bases and 0 bases, there was a span of 7 bases. Germline V gene lookup returns CDR1 SEHNR and CDR2 FQNEAQ (reference sequence). CDR3: CASSENYQETQYF. CDR3 sequence (DNA): TGTGCCAGCAGCGAGAATTACCAAGAGACCCAGTACTTC.

This chain uses TRBV9 with TRBJ2-5; 9 nucleotides agree with TRBD2. Trimming at V came to 0 bases and at J to 4 bases, leaving 7 bases not matched to a gene. Germline assignment: CDR1 SGDLS and CDR2 YYNGEE. The length of the CDR3 is 16 residues. CDR3 coding DNA: TGTGCCAGCAGCGTAGTTGGCGGGGGGGCCCCAGAGACCCAGTACTTC. The encoded protein is CASSVVGGGAPETQYF.

This clone was detected only a few times. V is TRBV21-1 and J is TRBJ1-4. TRBV21-1 is a pseudogene locus. The CDR3 contains 16 residues. The CDR3 protein is CASSKLGGTTNEKLFF. The CDR3, as DNA: TGTGCCAGCAGCAAGCTCGGGGGTACAACTAATGAAAAACTGTTTTTT.

The V gene is TRBV9, the J gene TRBJ1-5, with TRBD1 matching over 9 bases. The CDR3 runs 15 residues. With 3 bases clipped from V and 4 bases from J, the junction kept 5 bases outside the gene matches. Germline CDR1 reads SGDLS; CDR2 reads YYNGEE. The CDR3, as DNA: TGTGCCAGCAGCGCCGGGACAGGGTTAAATCAGCCCCAGCATTTT. Protein product: CASSAGTGLNQPQHF.

V gene TRBV4-1 combines with J gene TRBJ1-1; 9 nucleotides align to TRBD1. The trim removed 2 bases at V and 4 bases at J, leaving 8 bases unmatched. In germline, CDR1 is MGHRA, CDR2 YSYEKL. This CDR3 has 16 residues. Here the CDR3 reads CASSQPGQGRGTEAFF. CDR3 coding DNA: TGCGCCAGCAGCCAACCGGGACAGGGTAGGGGCACTGAAGCTTTCTTT.

CDR3 protein: CASSLGQGRTDTQYF. CDR3 coding DNA: TGCGCCAGCAGCTTGGGGCAGGGGCGCACAGATACGCAGTATTTT. This chain uses TRBV5-1 with TRBJ2-3; tentatively, D is TRBD1 (6 bases). The CDR3 contains 15 residues. With 0 bases removed from V and 1 base from J, the gap between germline ends came to 9 bases. CDR1 and CDR2 (germline): SGHRS, YFSETQ.

The genes are TRBV6-1 and TRBJ2-5, with TRBD1 identical over 7 bases. The CDR3 has 16 amino acids. V lost 1 base, J lost 2 bases, and 7 bases stayed unmatched. The germline CDR1 and CDR2 sequences are MNHNS and SASEGT. CDR3 sequence (DNA): TGTGCCAGCAGTGAAGAGCAGGGGACAGTACAAGAGACCCAGTACTTC. Its protein product is CASSEEQGTVQETQYF.

This clone was picked up one time. V gene TRBV5-6 combines with J gene TRBJ2-7, with D maybe TRBD1 (6 bases). Trimming cost V 0 bases and J 3 bases, with 10 bases left between them. The CDR3 runs to 14 residues. The germline gives CDR1 SGHDT, CDR2 YYEEEE. For the CDR3, the DNA is TGTGCCAGCAGCTTGGGAGCAGGGGTCTACGAGCAGTACTTC. Protein: CASSLGAGVYEQYF.

The chain recombines TRBV27 with TRBJ1-2; D may be TRBD1 (6 bases). The CDR3 has 14 residues. Germline loops: CDR1 MNHEY, CDR2 SMNVEV (reference sequence). V shed 4 bases and J shed 0 bases, with 9 bases lying between them. The CDR3 region has the DNA TGTGCCAGCAGTTACAGGGCTTCTAACTATGGCTACACCTTC. Its protein product is CASSYRASNYGYTF.

The V gene is TRBV7-6, the J gene TRBJ1-1; 8 bases are shared with TRBD1. V dropped 6 bases and J dropped 4; count of bases not matched to a gene: 4. The germline gives CDR1 SGHVS, CDR2 FNYEAQ. This CDR3 has 13 amino acids. Here the CDR3 reads CASRKTGVTEAFF. CDR3 DNA: TGTGCCAGCAGAAAGACAGGGGTCACTGAAGCTTTCTTT. Full variable domain (remainder filled in from reference TRBV7-6 and TRBJ1-1): GAGVSQSPRYKVTKRGQDVALRCDPISGHVSLYWYRQALGQGPEFLTYFNYEAQQDKSGLPNDRFSAERPEGSISTLTIQRTEQRDSAMYRCASRKTGVTEAFFGQGTRLTVV.

Turning to this clone: This CDR3 is also generated by other DNA sequences in the sample. The chain links TRBV7-2 to TRBJ1-1; D not resolved. Trimming removed 1 base at V and 1 base at J, with 7 bases between. The CDR3 sequence is 14 residues long. CDR1 and CDR2 from the germline V gene are SGHTA and FQGNSA. CDR3 region: CASSLGPGNTEAFF. For the CDR3, the DNA is TGTGCCAGCAGCTTAGGCCCGGGGAACACTGAAGCTTTCTTT.